This passage covers 27 T cell receptor beta chains from one sample sequenced in a study of cytomegalovirus exposure and HLA in healthy donors. The PCR had 60 Vbeta and 13 Jbeta primers. Here immunoSEQ multiplex PCR was the method, and the copy in TCRdb shows in-frame clones only, minus some. Of over 130,000 clones detected, over 75% appear once; the ten largest clones hold about 0.51%. Sequences were obtained from PBMCs. Source of these receptors: a woman aged 40 to 50 in good health and CMV-seronegative.

The chain has TRBV19 and TRBJ1-6, with 7 bases lining up with TRBD1. This CDR3 region has 16 residues. J lost 10 bases, V lost 5 bases, and 14 bases had no gene match. The germline gives CDR1 LNHDA, CDR2 SQIVND (reference sequence). The CDR3 bases are TGTGCCAGTAGTCCGATAGGACAGGCGAAAGGCTCACCCCTCCACTTT. Its translation: CASSPIGQAKGSPLHF.

The chain combines TRBV5-4 with TRBJ2-6; perhaps TRBD1 as D (5 bases). This CDR3 contains 15 residues. Germline CDR1 and CDR2: SGHNT and YYREEE (reference sequence). With 4 bases removed from V and 2 bases from J, the gap between germline ends came to 10 bases. DNA of the CDR3: TGTGCCAGCAGCCTCGAAGGGGCTGGGGCCAACGTCCTGACTTTC. Translated: CASSLEGAGANVLTF.

The count of this clone is one. V and J are TRBV19 and TRBJ1-5; a weak D match, TRBD1 (6 bases). Germline assignment: CDR1 LNHDA and CDR2 SQIVND (reference sequence). V was clipped by 7 bases and J by 6 bases, with 16 bases between them. This CDR3 is built from 14 residues. Here the CDR3 DNA reads TGTGCCAGTACCCGGGGGGGGCCAGGTCAGCCCCAGCATTTT. Protein product: CASTRGGPGQPQHF.

The chain links TRBV6-6 to TRBJ1-2, with D perhaps matching TRBD1 (5 bases). V was shortened by 2 bases and J by 2 bases, with 15 bases between the two germline ends. The germline V gene has CDR1 MNHNY and CDR2 SVGAGI (reference sequence). CDR3 length equals 16 residues. CDR3 bases: TGTGCCAGCAGTTACATCGAAGGACAAGCAAACTATGGCTACACCTTC. Its translation is CASSYIEGQANYGYTF.

The CDR3, as DNA: TGTGCCAGCAGTTCCGGACTAGCGGCATCCAATGAGCAGTTCTTC. This gives the protein CASSSGLAASNEQFF. The J gene is TRBJ2-1, the V gene TRBV7-3; 10 bases fit TRBD2. The CDR3 sequence is 15 residues long. Germline assignment: CDR1 SGHTA and CDR2 FQGTGA. The ends lost 6 bases at V and 6 bases at J; junction bases unmatched: 8.

V is TRBV5-6 and J is TRBJ2-7, with 12 positions matching TRBD1. This CDR3 contains 16 residues. Per the germline V gene, CDR1 is SGHDT and CDR2 is YYEEEE. The ends lost 5 bases at V and 7 bases at J; junction bases unmatched: 13. CDR3 sequence: CASRMTGQGASSEQYF. The CDR3 nucleotides read TGTGCCAGCAGAATGACGGGACAGGGGGCATCGTCGGAGCAGTACTTC.

This rearrangement joins TRBV11-3 to TRBJ2-3; D uncertain. There are 13 residues in the CDR3. The germline gives CDR1 SGHNT, CDR2 YENEEA. V lost 6 bases to trimming and J lost 1 base, with 8 bases between them. CDR3 region: CASRRARTDTQYF. The CDR3 region has the DNA TGTGCCAGCAGGCGAGCCCGCACAGATACGCAGTATTTT.

The chain combines TRBV5-1 with TRBJ1-2; D unclear. The germline V gene encodes CDR1 SGHRS and CDR2 YFSETQ. The V gene lost 5 bases and the J gene lost 0 bases, with 8 bases spanning the gap. CDR3 length: 13 residues. The CDR3 bases are TGCGCCAGCAGGGAGGGAGCTAACTATGGCTACACCTTC. Translated: CASREGANYGYTF. The whole variable domain, remainder taken from reference TRBV5-1 and TRBJ1-2, is KAGVTQTPRYLIKTRGQQVTLSCSPISGHRSVSWYQQTPGQGLQFLFEYFSETQRNKGNFPGRFSGRQFSNSRSEMNVSTLELGDSALYLCASREGANYGYTFGSGTRLTVV.

This chain uses TRBV9 with TRBJ2-7; 16 bases align to TRBD2. Germline V gene lookup returns CDR1 SGDLS and CDR2 YYNGEE. J lost 1 base, V lost 3 bases, and 4 bases had no gene match. The CDR3 consists of 17 residues. CDR3 sequence: CASSGKGLAGGSYEQYF. The DNA for the CDR3 is TGTGCCAGCAGCGGGAAGGGACTAGCGGGAGGGTCCTACGAGCAGTACTTC.

The chain carries TRBV5-4 and TRBJ2-5, with a possible D match to TRBD1 (6 bases). CDR3 length: 17 amino acids. CDR1 SGHNT and CDR2 YYREEE come from the germline V gene (reference sequence). V was shortened by 0 bases and J by 7 bases, with 22 bases between the two germline ends. The CDR3 protein is CASSLGGDSDSLSTQYF. The CDR3 region has the DNA TGTGCCAGCAGCTTGGGAGGGGATTCGGACAGCTTGTCGACCCAGTACTTC.

The chain combines TRBV28 with TRBJ2-3; 9 nucleotides line up with TRBD1. Germline loops: CDR1 MDHEN, CDR2 SYDVKM. The CDR3 is made up of 16 amino acids. Losses at the gene ends were 6 bases for V and 1 base for J; bases not matched to a gene: 8. CDR3 protein: CASRPGTGKGTDTQYF. The CDR3 region has the DNA TGTGCCAGCAGACCCGGGACAGGGAAGGGCACAGATACGCAGTATTTT.

The rearrangement uses TRBV11-3 and TRBJ2-3, with TRBD2 identical over 11 bases. The CDR3 runs 15 residues. With 5 bases clipped from V and 3 bases from J, the junction kept 4 bases outside the gene matches. CDR1 and CDR2 from the germline V gene are SGHNT and YENEEA. The CDR3, as DNA: TGTGCCAGCAGCCCTTCTAGCGGGAGGACAGATACGCAGTATTTT. This sequence encodes CASSPSSGRTDTQYF.

The chain combines TRBV6-6 with TRBJ1-5; a possible D gene is TRBD1 (5 bases). Germline-derived CDR1 and CDR2 are MNHNY and SVGAGI (reference sequence). V lost 6 bases and J lost 7, with 22 bases in between. The CDR3 covers 16 residues. CDR3 nucleotides: TGTGCCAGCAGCCCCCTCGTTCAGGGTATCAACCAGCCCCAGCATTTT. Translation gives CASSPLVQGINQPQHF.

The chain links TRBV11-3 to TRBJ2-7, with 9 bases that match TRBD2. The CDR3 has 16 residues. Germline CDR1 and CDR2: SGHNT and YENEEA. V gave up 0 bases and J gave up 7 bases; unmatched junction bases: 10. The CDR3 DNA reads as TGTGCCAGCAGCTTAGAGTTTGCGGGAGGGCCGTGGGAGCAGTACTTC. This gives the protein CASSLEFAGGPWEQYF.

The chain joins TRBV20-1 to TRBJ2-1; maybe TRBD2 (5 bases). The germline gives CDR1 DFQATT, CDR2 SNEGSKA (reference sequence). The CDR3 spans 11 residues. Between the trimmed V and J ends, which lost 6 bases and 4 bases, there was a span of 7 bases. The DNA of the CDR3 is TGCAGTGCAACGGGGTACAATGAGCAGTTCTTC. Translating it yields CSATGYNEQFF.

The V gene is TRBV18, the J gene TRBJ2-5; TRBD1 aligns across 8 bases. Germline-derived CDR1 and CDR2 are KGHSH and LQKENI. The CDR3 runs 15 residues. V trimming: 2 bases; J trimming: 1 base; junction bases outside the gene matches: 3. CDR3 DNA: TGTGCCAGCTCACCATTCGGACAGGGCCAAGAGACCCAGTACTTC. This translates into CASSPFGQGQETQYF.

This chain connects TRBV11-3 to TRBJ2-3; D is uncertain. Per the germline V gene, CDR1 is SGHNT and CDR2 is YENEEA. Trimming stripped 5 bases from V and 2 bases from J, with 17 bases between. The CDR3 has 16 residues. The CDR3 DNA reads TGTGCCAGCAGCAAGACTCCGGGTTTATACACAGATACGCAGTATTTT. As protein: CASSKTPGLYTDTQYF.

The chain recombines TRBV5-5 with TRBJ1-5, with D possibly matching TRBD1 (5 bases). This CDR3 is 15 amino acids long. V was clipped by 0 bases and J by 3 bases, with 10 bases between them. Germline-derived CDR1 and CDR2 are SGHKS and YYEKEE (reference sequence). The CDR3 loop reads CASSLGDFTNQPQHF. CDR3 sequence (DNA): TGTGCCAGCAGCTTGGGGGACTTCACCAATCAGCCCCAGCATTTT.

V usage is TRBV5-4 and J usage is TRBJ2-5; D possibly corresponds to TRBD2 (6 bases). V dropped 6 bases and J dropped 2 bases, with 23 bases sitting between them. Germline CDR1 is SGHNT and CDR2 is YYREEE (reference sequence). The CDR3 totals 17 residues. The CDR3 here is CASNLGGGPTRQETQYF. The CDR3 DNA sequence: TGTGCCAGCAACCTCGGGGGTGGGCCGACGCGTCAAGAGACCCAGTACTTC. Filled out from reference TRBV5-4 and TRBJ2-5, the complete variable domain reads ETGVTQSPTHLIKTRGQQVTLRCSSQSGHNTVSWYQQALGQGPQFIFQYYREEENGRGNFPPRFSGLQFPNYSSELNVNALELDDSALYLCASNLGGGPTRQETQYFGPGTRLLVL.

The V gene is TRBV19, the J gene TRBJ2-2; possibly TRBD2 for D (5 bases). The CDR3 sequence is 12 residues long. CDR1 is LNHDA and CDR2 is SQIVND in the germline V gene (reference sequence). Trimming cost V 8 bases and J 4 bases, with 8 bases left between them. CDR3 DNA: TGTGCCAGTGGACTGTTCACCGGGGAGCTGTTTTTT. Translated: CASGLFTGELFF.

The chain combines TRBV7-2 with TRBJ2-5; 11 nucleotides agree with TRBD2. Germline assignment: CDR1 SGHTA and CDR2 FQGNSA. J was trimmed by 1 base and V by 5 bases; bases with no gene match: 3. This CDR3 spans 15 amino acids. The CDR3 spells CASSPGTSGQETQYF. The CDR3 coding sequence is TGTGCCAGCAGCCCAGGGACTAGCGGCCAAGAGACCCAGTACTTC.

About this clone itself: Mismatch with germline at one junction end may stem from a read error. The rearrangement uses TRBV7-9 and TRBJ1-4; the D gene is possibly TRBD1 (6 bases). Germline V gene sequence: CDR1 SEHNR, CDR2 FQNEAQ (reference sequence). This CDR3 is built from 14 residues. For the CDR3, the DNA is TGTTCCAGCAGCTTATCACAGGGTTATGAAAAACTGTTTTTT. It codes for CSSSLSQGYEKLFF. The variable domain in full, with the rest retrieved from reference TRBV7-9 and TRBJ1-4, is DTGVSQNPRHKITKRGQNVTFRCDPISEHNRLYWYRQTLGQGPEFLTYFQNEAQLEKSRLLSDRFSAERPKGSFSTLEIQRTEQGDSAMYLCSSSLSQGYEKLFFGSGTQLSVL.

This chain joins TRBV20-1 and TRBJ2-1; D ambiguous. Trimming stripped 3 bases from V and 6 bases from J, with 6 bases between. The CDR3 totals 11 residues. Germline V gives CDR1 DFQATT, CDR2 SNEGSKA (reference sequence). The CDR3 DNA is TGCAGTGCTAGGCGGAGCAATGAGCAGTTCTTC. This translates into CSARRSNEQFF.

This chain uses TRBV7-2 with TRBJ2-1; 9 nucleotides line up with TRBD2. Germline V CDR1 and CDR2: SGHTA, FQGNSA. The CDR3 contains 17 residues. The ends lost 5 bases at V and 10 bases at J; junction bases unmatched: 18. The CDR3 coding sequence is TGTGCCAGCAGCCCAACACCGGGACTAGCATTCTTGGGGGAGCAGTTCTTC. It codes for CASSPTPGLAFLGEQFF. The full variable domain, rest sourced from reference TRBV7-2 and TRBJ2-1, is GAGVSQSPSNKVTEKGKDVELRCDPISGHTALYWYRQSLGQGLEFLIYFQGNSAPDKSGLPSDRFSAERTGGSVSTLTIQRTQQEDSAVYLCASSPTPGLAFLGEQFFGPGTRLTVL.

The J gene is TRBJ2-1, the V gene TRBV7-9; 7 bases are a match to TRBD2. This CDR3 contains 13 residues. J lost 6 bases, V lost 7 bases, and 6 bases had no gene match. Germline assignment: CDR1 SEHNR and CDR2 FQNEAQ (reference sequence). The CDR3 loop is CASTPWGGNEQFF. For the CDR3, the DNA is TGTGCCAGCACCCCATGGGGGGGCAATGAGCAGTTCTTC.

The chain couples TRBV7-9 to TRBJ2-3, with D possibly being TRBD2 (5 bases). From germline, CDR1 is SEHNR and CDR2 FQNEAQ (reference sequence). The V and J ends lost 10 bases and 6 bases respectively, with 14 bases between them. The CDR3 runs to 12 residues. The CDR3 DNA sequence: TGTGCCACCACCCCCTGGGAGGATACGCAGTATTTT. As protein: CATTPWEDTQYF.

The chain uses TRBV28 and TRBJ2-7; weak D call: TRBD2 (6 bases). This CDR3 is built from 13 residues. With 6 bases removed from V and 6 bases from J, the gap between germline ends came to 15 bases. Germline V gene sequence: CDR1 MDHEN, CDR2 SYDVKM. CDR3: CASRSDLASEQYF. CDR3 sequence (DNA): TGTGCCAGCAGGTCCGATCTAGCGAGCGAGCAGTACTTC.